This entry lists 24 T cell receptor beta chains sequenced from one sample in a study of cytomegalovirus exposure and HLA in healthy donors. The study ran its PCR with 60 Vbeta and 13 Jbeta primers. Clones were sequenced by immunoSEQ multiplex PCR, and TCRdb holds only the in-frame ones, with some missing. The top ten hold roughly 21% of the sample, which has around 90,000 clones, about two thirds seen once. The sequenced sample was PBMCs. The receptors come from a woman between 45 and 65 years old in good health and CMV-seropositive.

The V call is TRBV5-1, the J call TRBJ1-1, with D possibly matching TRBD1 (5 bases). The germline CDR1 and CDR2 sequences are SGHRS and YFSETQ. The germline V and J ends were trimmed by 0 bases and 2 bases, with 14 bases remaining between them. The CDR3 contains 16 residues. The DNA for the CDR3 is TGCGCCAGCAGCTTGGAAAAGGGCGGGGGAAACACTGAAGCTTTCTTT. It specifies CASSLEKGGGNTEAFF.

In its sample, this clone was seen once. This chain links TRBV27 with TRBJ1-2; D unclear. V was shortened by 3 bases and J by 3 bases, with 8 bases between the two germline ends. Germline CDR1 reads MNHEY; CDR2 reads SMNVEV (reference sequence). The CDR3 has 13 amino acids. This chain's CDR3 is CASSFNGDYGYTF. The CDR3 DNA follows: TGTGCCAGCAGTTTTAACGGGGACTATGGCTACACCTTC.

CDR3 residues: CASKRDSTYEQYF. The DNA of the CDR3 is TGTGCCAGCAAGCGAGACAGCACCTACGAGCAGTACTTC. The rearrangement joins TRBV6-5 to TRBJ2-7, with D possibly being TRBD1 (5 bases). This CDR3 is built from 13 residues. Trimming cost V 7 bases and J 2 bases, with 12 bases left between them. The germline gives CDR1 MNHEY, CDR2 SVGAGI.

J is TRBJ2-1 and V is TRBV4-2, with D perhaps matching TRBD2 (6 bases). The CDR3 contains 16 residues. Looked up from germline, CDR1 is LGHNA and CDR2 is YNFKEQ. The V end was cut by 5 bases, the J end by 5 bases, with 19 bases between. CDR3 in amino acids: CASSSRAGPINNEQFF. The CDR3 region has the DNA TGTGCCAGCAGCTCGCGGGCGGGGCCCATTAACAATGAGCAGTTCTTC.

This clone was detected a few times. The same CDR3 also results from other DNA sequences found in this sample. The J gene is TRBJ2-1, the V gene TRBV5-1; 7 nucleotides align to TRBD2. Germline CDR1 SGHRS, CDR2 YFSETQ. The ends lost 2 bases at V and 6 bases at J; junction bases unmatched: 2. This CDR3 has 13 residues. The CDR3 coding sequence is TGCGCCAGCAGCTTCGGGGGGATCAATGAGCAGTTCTTC. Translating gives CASSFGGINEQFF.

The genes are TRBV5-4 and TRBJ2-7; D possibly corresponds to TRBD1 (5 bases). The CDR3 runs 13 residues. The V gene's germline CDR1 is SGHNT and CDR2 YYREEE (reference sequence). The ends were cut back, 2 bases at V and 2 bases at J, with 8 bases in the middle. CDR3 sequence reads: CASSFLTAYEQYF. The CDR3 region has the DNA TGTGCCAGCAGCTTCTTGACAGCCTACGAGCAGTACTTC. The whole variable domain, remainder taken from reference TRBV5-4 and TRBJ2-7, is ETGVTQSPTHLIKTRGQQVTLRCSSQSGHNTVSWYQQALGQGPQFIFQYYREEENGRGNFPPRFSGLQFPNYSSELNVNALELDDSALYLCASSFLTAYEQYFGPGTRLTVT.

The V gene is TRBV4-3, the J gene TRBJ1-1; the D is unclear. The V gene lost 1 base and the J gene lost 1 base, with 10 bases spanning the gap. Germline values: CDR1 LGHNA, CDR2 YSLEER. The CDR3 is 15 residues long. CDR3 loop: CASSQGLPGNTEAFF. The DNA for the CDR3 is TGCGCCAGCAGCCAAGGCTTACCGGGGAACACTGAAGCTTTCTTT.

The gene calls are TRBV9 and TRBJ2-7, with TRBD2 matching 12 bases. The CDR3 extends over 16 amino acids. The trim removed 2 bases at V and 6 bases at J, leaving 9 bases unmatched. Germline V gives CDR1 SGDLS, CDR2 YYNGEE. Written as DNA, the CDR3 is TGTGCCAGCAGCGTTACACGACTAGCGGGGGAGTCCGAGCAGTACTTC. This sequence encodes CASSVTRLAGESEQYF.

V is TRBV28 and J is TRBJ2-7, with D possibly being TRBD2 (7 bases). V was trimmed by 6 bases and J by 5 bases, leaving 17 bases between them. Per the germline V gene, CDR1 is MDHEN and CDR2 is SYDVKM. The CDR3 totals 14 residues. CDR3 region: CASSPPGGPHEQYF. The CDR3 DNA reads TGTGCCAGCAGCCCTCCCGGGGGGCCACACGAGCAGTACTTC.

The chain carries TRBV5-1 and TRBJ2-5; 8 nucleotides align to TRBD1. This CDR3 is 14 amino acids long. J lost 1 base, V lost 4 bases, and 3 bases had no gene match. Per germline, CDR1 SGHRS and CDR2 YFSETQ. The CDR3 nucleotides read TGCGCCAGCAGCCCGGGACAGGTCCAAGAGACCCAGTACTTC. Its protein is CASSPGQVQETQYF. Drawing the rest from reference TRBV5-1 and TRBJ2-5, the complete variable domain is KAGVTQTPRYLIKTRGQQVTLSCSPISGHRSVSWYQQTPGQGLQFLFEYFSETQRNKGNFPGRFSGRQFSNSRSEMNVSTLELGDSALYLCASSPGQVQETQYFGPGTRLLVL.

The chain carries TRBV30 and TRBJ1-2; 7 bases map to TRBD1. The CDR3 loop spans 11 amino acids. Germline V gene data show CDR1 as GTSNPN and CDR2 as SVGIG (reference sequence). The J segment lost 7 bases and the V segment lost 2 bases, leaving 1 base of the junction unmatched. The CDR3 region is CAWSQGVGYTF. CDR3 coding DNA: TGTGCCTGGAGTCAGGGGGTTGGCTACACCTTC.

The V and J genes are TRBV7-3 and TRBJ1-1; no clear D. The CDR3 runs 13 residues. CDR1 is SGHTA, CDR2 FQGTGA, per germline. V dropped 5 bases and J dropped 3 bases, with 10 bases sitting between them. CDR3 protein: CASSPRRDTEAFF. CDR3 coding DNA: TGTGCCAGCAGCCCCAGGAGGGACACTGAAGCTTTCTTT.

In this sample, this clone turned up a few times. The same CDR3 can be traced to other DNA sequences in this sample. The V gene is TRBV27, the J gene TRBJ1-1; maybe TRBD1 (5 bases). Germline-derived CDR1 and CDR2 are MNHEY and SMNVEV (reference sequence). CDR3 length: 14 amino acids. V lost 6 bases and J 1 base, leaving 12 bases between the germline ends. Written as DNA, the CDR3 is TGTGCCAGCAGAAGCATTACAGGGAACACTGAAGCTTTCTTT. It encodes CASRSITGNTEAFF.

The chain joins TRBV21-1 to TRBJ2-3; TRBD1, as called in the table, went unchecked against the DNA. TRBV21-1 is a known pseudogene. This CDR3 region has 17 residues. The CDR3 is CASSKRYRQKITDTQYF. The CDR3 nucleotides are TGTGCCAGCAGCAAAAGGTACAGACAAAAAATCACAGATACGCAGTATTTT.

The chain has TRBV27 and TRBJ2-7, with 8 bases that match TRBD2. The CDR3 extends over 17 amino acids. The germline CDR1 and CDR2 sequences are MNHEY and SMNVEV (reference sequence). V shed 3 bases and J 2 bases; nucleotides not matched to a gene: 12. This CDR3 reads CASSFSIGGTRPYEQYF. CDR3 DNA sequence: TGTGCCAGCAGTTTTAGTATTGGGGGGACTAGACCCTACGAGCAGTACTTC.

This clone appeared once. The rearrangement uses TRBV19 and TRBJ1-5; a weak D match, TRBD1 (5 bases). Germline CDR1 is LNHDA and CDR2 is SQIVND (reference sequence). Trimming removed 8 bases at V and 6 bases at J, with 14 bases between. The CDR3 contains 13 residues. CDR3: CASRPPQGQPQHF. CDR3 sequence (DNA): TGTGCCAGTCGACCTCCTCAGGGTCAGCCCCAGCATTTT.

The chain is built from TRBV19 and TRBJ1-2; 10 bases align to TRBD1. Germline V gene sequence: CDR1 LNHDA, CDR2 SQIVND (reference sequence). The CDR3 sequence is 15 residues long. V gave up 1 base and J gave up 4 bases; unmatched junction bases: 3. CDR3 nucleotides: TGTGCCAGTAGTATAGCGGGACAGGGGTCCTATGGCTACACCTTC. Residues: CASSIAGQGSYGYTF.

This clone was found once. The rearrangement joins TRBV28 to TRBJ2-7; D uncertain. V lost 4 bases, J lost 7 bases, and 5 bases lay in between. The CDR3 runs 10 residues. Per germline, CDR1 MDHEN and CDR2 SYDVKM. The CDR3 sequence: CASSSVEQYF. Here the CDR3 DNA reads TGTGCCAGCAGTTCGGTAGAGCAGTACTTC.

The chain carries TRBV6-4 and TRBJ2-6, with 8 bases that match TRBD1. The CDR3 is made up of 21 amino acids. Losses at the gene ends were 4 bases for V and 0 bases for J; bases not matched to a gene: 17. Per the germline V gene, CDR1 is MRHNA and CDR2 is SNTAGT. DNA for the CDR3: TGTGCCAGCAGTGGCTCGGACAGGGACCTCATTATATCCTCTGGGGCCAACGTCCTGACTTTC. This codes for CASSGSDRDLIISSGANVLTF.

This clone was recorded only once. DNA for the CDR3: TGCGCCAGTTCTATTGGGAACACTGAAGCTTTCTTT. Translating it yields CASSIGNTEAFF. V is TRBV5-1 and J is TRBJ1-1, with D unclear. Germline V gene data show CDR1 as SGHRS and CDR2 as YFSETQ. V dropped 8 bases and J dropped 1 base, with 9 bases sitting between them. The CDR3 is 12 amino acids.

This CDR3 is CASSEVGAEGYTF. Written as DNA, the CDR3 is TGTGCCAGCAGTGAGGTTGGGGCTGAAGGCTACACCTTC. The V call is TRBV25-1, the J call TRBJ1-2; D is perhaps TRBD1 (5 bases). With 3 bases removed from V and 8 bases from J, the gap between germline ends came to 13 bases. This CDR3 spans 13 amino acids. Germline CDR1 MGHDK, CDR2 SYGVNS.

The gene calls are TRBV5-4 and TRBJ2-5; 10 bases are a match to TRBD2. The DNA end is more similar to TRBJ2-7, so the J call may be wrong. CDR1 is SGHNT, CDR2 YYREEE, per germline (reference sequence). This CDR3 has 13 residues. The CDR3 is CASSQGLAYEQYF. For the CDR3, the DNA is TGTGCCAGCAGCCAGGGACTAGCGTACGAGCAGTACTTC.

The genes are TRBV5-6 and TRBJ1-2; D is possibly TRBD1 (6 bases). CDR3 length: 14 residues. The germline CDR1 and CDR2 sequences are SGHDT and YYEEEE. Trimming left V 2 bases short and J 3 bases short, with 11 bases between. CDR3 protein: CASSFTGFDYGYTF. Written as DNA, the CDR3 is TGTGCCAGCAGCTTTACAGGGTTTGACTATGGCTACACCTTC.

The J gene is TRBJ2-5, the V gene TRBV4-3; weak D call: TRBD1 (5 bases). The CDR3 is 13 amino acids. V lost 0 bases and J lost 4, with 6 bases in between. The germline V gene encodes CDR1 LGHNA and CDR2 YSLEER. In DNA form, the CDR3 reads TGCGCCAGCAGCCAAGATCAGGGAGAGACCCAGTACTTC. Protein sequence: CASSQDQGETQYF.